A single sample gave rise to the 31 T cell receptor beta chains below, sequenced in a study of blood T cell repertoires in COVID-19. Sequencing was performed with immunoSEQ multiplex PCR; in TCRdb, only in-frame clones are kept and a portion is missing. This sample has some 6,700 clones, with 88% found just once. Sequencing was performed on peripheral blood. The receptors shown here come from a human donor in a cohort sampled during active COVID-19.

This clone was picked up a small number of times. The genes are TRBV4-2 and TRBJ2-2, with a possible D match to TRBD2 (5 bases). The germline V gene encodes CDR1 LGHNA and CDR2 YNFKEQ. V lost 4 bases to trimming and J lost 7 bases, with 10 bases between them. The CDR3 runs to 13 residues. CDR3 loop: CASSPGRDGELFF. The CDR3 DNA is TGTGCCAGCAGCCCCGGCCGGGACGGGGAGCTGTTTTTT.

This sequence joins TRBV11-3 and TRBJ1-1, with unresolved D. Trimming shortened V by 4 bases and J by 3 bases, and 9 bases separated the two germline ends. The CDR3 length is 13 residues. Germline V gene lookup returns CDR1 SGHNT and CDR2 YENEEA. CDR3 nucleotide sequence: TGTGCCAGCAGCTCAGATCTTGACACTGAAGCTTTCTTT. It translates to CASSSDLDTEAFF.

V usage is TRBV11-3 and J usage is TRBJ2-2, with 13 positions matching TRBD2. The J segment lost 7 bases and the V segment lost 3 bases, leaving 5 bases of the junction unmatched. The germline V gene encodes CDR1 SGHNT and CDR2 YENEEA. The CDR3 contains 16 residues. CDR3 sequence (DNA): TGTGCCAGCAGCTTGGGGACTAGCGGGACTGACGGGGAGCTGTTTTTT. Protein: CASSLGTSGTDGELFF.

The J gene is TRBJ1-1, the V gene TRBV19; TRBD1 matches at 7 bases. The junction had 7 bases not matched to a gene; V was cut back by 5 bases and J by 1 base. Germline V gives CDR1 LNHDA, CDR2 SQIVND (reference sequence). This CDR3 contains 15 residues. The CDR3 protein is CASSPPGTENTEAFF. CDR3 nucleotides: TGTGCCAGTAGTCCTCCCGGGACAGAGAACACTGAAGCTTTCTTT. Full variable domain (outside the CDR3, taken from reference TRBV19 and TRBJ1-1): DGGITQSPKYLFRKEGQNVTLSCEQNLNHDAMYWYRQDPGQGLRLIYYSQIVNDFQKGDIAEGYSVSREKKESFPLTVTSAQKNPTAFYLCASSPPGTENTEAFFGQGTRLTVV.

The chain couples TRBV7-6 to TRBJ2-3; the match to TRBD2 covers 7 bases. This CDR3 region has 15 residues. Germline loops: CDR1 SGHVS, CDR2 FNYEAQ. Germline trimming cut 0 bases from V and 0 bases from J; bases unmatched to any gene: 0. CDR3 DNA: TGTGCCAGCAGCTTAGCGGGGGGGAGCACAGATACGCAGTATTTT. This gives the protein CASSLAGGSTDTQYF.

Only one count was recorded for this clone. The V call is TRBV6-5, the J call TRBJ2-3; possible D gene TRBD1, 5 bases. V dropped 0 bases and J dropped 5 bases, with 15 bases sitting between them. CDR3 length: 16 amino acids. Germline lookup yields CDR1 MNHEY and CDR2 SVGAGI. The CDR3 DNA sequence: TGTGCCAGCAGTTACTCACTCGACAGATTCGGAGATACGCAGTATTTT. Amino acids: CASSYSLDRFGDTQYF.

The rearrangement uses TRBV4-2 and TRBJ2-7, with TRBD2 matching over 13 bases. This CDR3 region has 19 residues. With V trimmed by 5 bases and J by 2 bases, 15 bases remained unmatched. Germline V gene lookup returns CDR1 LGHNA and CDR2 YNFKEQ. CDR3 in amino acids: CASSFRTSGGIDATYEQYF. DNA of the CDR3: TGTGCCAGCAGCTTTCGGACTAGCGGGGGAATTGATGCAACCTACGAGCAGTACTTC.

This clone was detected only once. The V and J genes are TRBV20-1 and TRBJ2-1, with D tentatively TRBD2 (5 bases). Trimming took off 7 bases at V and 4 bases at J, with 8 bases between the two ends. The CDR3 has 11 amino acids. Germline assignment: CDR1 DFQATT and CDR2 SNEGSKA (reference sequence). CDR3 protein: CSVARYNEQFF. DNA of the CDR3: TGCAGTGTAGCGCGGTACAATGAGCAGTTCTTC.

The V call is TRBV30, the J call TRBJ2-2, with TRBD2 matching over 9 bases. The CDR3 length is 15 residues. V was pared by 3 bases and J by 4 bases, with 6 bases of the junction left unmatched. Germline V CDR1 and CDR2: GTSNPN, SVGIG (reference sequence). CDR3: CAWSRLAGITGELFF. The CDR3 coding sequence is TGTGCCTGGAGCCGTCTAGCGGGGATCACCGGGGAGCTGTTTTTT. Looking up the rest from reference TRBV30 and TRBJ2-2 gives the full variable domain: SQTIHQWPATLVQPVGSPLSLECTVEGTSNPNLYWYRQAAGRGLQLLFYSVGIGQISSEVPQNLSASRPQDRQFILSSKKLLLSDSGFYLCAWSRLAGITGELFFGEGSRLTVL.

The J gene is TRBJ2-1, the V gene TRBV5-5, with 11 bases fitting TRBD2. The J segment lost 4 bases and the V segment lost 0 bases, leaving 3 bases of the junction unmatched. Germline CDR1 SGHKS, CDR2 YYEKEE (reference sequence). This CDR3 has 16 amino acids. The CDR3 DNA is TGTGCCAGCAGCTTGGGGACTAGCGGGCCTTACAATGAGCAGTTCTTC. The encoded protein is CASSLGTSGPYNEQFF.

The count of this clone is one. The rearrangement uses TRBV6-1 and TRBJ2-5, with 8 bases that match TRBD2. The trim removed 0 bases at V and 2 bases at J, leaving 8 bases unmatched. CDR3 length: 17 amino acids. Germline CDR1 is MNHNS and CDR2 is SASEGT. This CDR3 is CASSEAGVSGAQETQYF. In DNA form, the CDR3 reads TGTGCCAGCAGTGAAGCCGGTGTTAGCGGGGCACAAGAGACCCAGTACTTC.

V usage is TRBV18 and J usage is TRBJ2-3; 7 positions agree with TRBD2. Germline V gene data show CDR1 as KGHSH and CDR2 as LQKENI. The CDR3 length is 14 residues. V was clipped by 2 bases and J by 4 bases; unmatched bases: 3. The CDR3 DNA reads as TGTGCCAGCTCACCAGCTAGCGGTGCAGATACGCAGTATTTT. Translation gives CASSPASGADTQYF.

This chain joins TRBV7-9 and TRBJ1-2, with D unresolved. Germline V CDR1 and CDR2: SEHNR, FQNEAQ (reference sequence). This CDR3 has 14 amino acids. Trimming pared 4 bases from V and 2 bases from J, leaving 11 bases between. In DNA form, the CDR3 reads TGTGCCAGCAGCTCTGGCCGCCTGAACTATGGCTACACCTTC. As protein: CASSSGRLNYGYTF.

V and J are TRBV5-5 and TRBJ2-7; 12 bases match TRBD1. The CDR3 has 17 residues. V shed 5 bases, J shed 3 bases, and the junction held 12 bases outside the gene matches. The germline gives CDR1 SGHKS, CDR2 YYEKEE (reference sequence). CDR3 amino acids: CASRPGTGGPVGYEQYF. The CDR3 DNA reads TGTGCCAGCAGGCCCGGGACAGGGGGCCCCGTTGGCTACGAGCAGTACTTC.

The V call is TRBV27, the J call TRBJ2-5, with 8 bases that match TRBD1. The V gene's germline CDR1 is MNHEY and CDR2 SMNVEV (reference sequence). The CDR3 is made up of 16 amino acids. V was clipped by 5 bases and J by 2 bases; unmatched bases: 10. The CDR3 loop is CASSPGTGPHQETQYF. The CDR3 nucleotides read TGTGCCAGCAGTCCGGGGACAGGTCCACATCAAGAGACCCAGTACTTC.

The chain links TRBV5-6 to TRBJ1-5; weak D call: TRBD1 (5 bases). CDR3 length equals 17 residues. V was cut by 3 bases and J by 1 base, with 17 bases left in between. Germline CDR1 SGHDT, CDR2 YYEEEE. As DNA, the CDR3 is TGTGCCAGCAGCTACAGTCCGGGACTTACGAGCAATCAGCCCCAGCATTTT. Protein sequence: CASSYSPGLTSNQPQHF.

The gene calls are TRBV28 and TRBJ2-7; tentatively, D is TRBD1 (6 bases). The V end lost 4 bases, the J end lost 2 bases, and 12 bases lay between the germline ends. Germline assignment: CDR1 MDHEN and CDR2 SYDVKM. This CDR3 spans 14 amino acids. The CDR3 sequence is CASSSGTWTYEQYF. CDR3 sequence (DNA): TGTGCCAGCAGTTCAGGGACATGGACCTACGAGCAGTACTTC. The full variable domain, its missing parts supplied by reference TRBV28 and TRBJ2-7, is DVKVTQSSRYLVKRTGEKVFLECVQDMDHENMFWYRQDPGLGLRLIYFSYDVKMKEKGDIPEGYSVSREKKERFSLILESASTNQTSMYLCASSSGTWTYEQYFGPGTRLTVT.

The rearrangement links TRBV5-5 to TRBJ2-5; 14 bases are shared with TRBD2. Per germline, CDR1 SGHKS and CDR2 YYEKEE (reference sequence). V gave up 4 bases and J gave up 5 bases; unmatched junction bases: 4. The CDR3 has 15 residues. The CDR3 region has the DNA TGTGCCAGCAGCCTGAGACTAGCGGGAGGGGAGACCCAGTACTTC. Amino acid sequence: CASSLRLAGGETQYF.

CDR3 DNA sequence: TGTGCCAGCAGTCGGGACATAAAGAACACCGGGGAGCTGTTTTTT. Amino acid sequence: CASSRDIKNTGELFF. J is TRBJ2-2 and V is TRBV6-5, with TRBD1 as a possible D gene (6 bases). The germline gives CDR1 MNHEY, CDR2 SVGAGI. V lost 5 bases to trimming and J lost 1 base, with 11 bases between them. This CDR3 has 15 residues.

About this clone: Other nucleotide sequences in the sample specify the same CDR3. The V and J genes are TRBV18 and TRBJ2-3; 12 bases line up with TRBD2. Germline CDR1 KGHSH, CDR2 LQKENI. After removal of 6 bases from V and 0 bases from J, the junction contained 4 bases not matched to a gene. This CDR3 has 16 amino acids. CDR3: CASSPGTSGSTDTQYF. CDR3 bases: TGTGCCAGCTCCCCGGGGACTAGCGGGAGCACAGATACGCAGTATTTT.

This clone occurred once. V gene TRBV5-1 combines with J gene TRBJ2-1, with 10 bases that match TRBD1. V lost 3 bases to trimming and J lost 1 base; unmatched junction nucleotides: 16. This CDR3 spans 20 amino acids. Germline-derived CDR1 and CDR2 are SGHRS and YFSETQ. CDR3 bases: TGCGCCAGCAGCTCGGAGGGCGGGACAGGGGTTCGGGGGTCCTACAATGAGCAGTTCTTC. Its translation: CASSSEGGTGVRGSYNEQFF.

The chain uses TRBV5-6 and TRBJ2-5; D not resolved. This CDR3 region has 14 residues. The V end lost 1 base, the J end lost 3 bases, and 10 bases lay between the germline ends. Germline V gives CDR1 SGHDT, CDR2 YYEEEE. In DNA, the CDR3 is TGTGCCAGCAGCTTGCCGCAGGTGAAAGAGACCCAGTACTTC. It codes for CASSLPQVKETQYF.

This rearrangement joins TRBV7-9 to TRBJ2-5; 11 bases are a match to TRBD2. Germline assignment: CDR1 SEHNR and CDR2 FQNEAQ (reference sequence). The CDR3 runs 18 residues. Unmatched junction bases numbered 18, after V lost 5 bases and J lost 7 bases. CDR3 bases: TGTGCCAGCAGCCCACCTTGGGGGGCTAGCGGGGGGATTGGGACCCAGTACTTC. Its protein product is CASSPPWGASGGIGTQYF.

The genes are TRBV14 and TRBJ2-1, with TRBD2 as a possible D gene (6 bases). From germline, CDR1 is SGHDN and CDR2 FVKESK. CDR3 length: 16 residues. The V end lost 4 bases, the J end lost 0 bases, and 13 bases lay between the germline ends. CDR3 DNA: TGTGCCAGCAGCCGGAGGGACTCCAGCTCCTACAATGAGCAGTTCTTC. It encodes CASSRRDSSSYNEQFF. The whole variable domain, filled in from reference TRBV14 and TRBJ2-1, reads EAGVTQFPSHSVIEKGQTVTLRCDPISGHDNLYWYRRVMGKEIKFLLHFVKESKQDESGMPNNRFLAERTGGTYSTLKVQPAELEDSGVYFCASSRRDSSSYNEQFFGPGTRLTVL.

J is TRBJ2-5 and V is TRBV6-5, with a tentative D call TRBD2 (5 bases). The CDR3 length is 13 residues. The V end was cut by 11 bases, the J end by 2 bases, with 15 bases between. Per the germline V gene, CDR1 is MNHEY and CDR2 is SVGAGI. In DNA form, the CDR3 reads TGTGCCGGAAAGGACGGGGAACAAGAGACCCAGTACTTC. Encoded protein: CAGKDGEQETQYF.

The table lists this clone with a few counts. This sequence joins TRBV14 and TRBJ2-2; TRBD1 matches 7 bases. Germline V gene sequence: CDR1 SGHDN, CDR2 FVKESK. The CDR3 runs to 14 residues. Trimming at V came to 1 base and at J to 9 bases, leaving 5 bases not matched to a gene. The CDR3 loop is CASSQGVGQRELFF. The DNA for the CDR3 is TGTGCCAGCAGCCAAGGGGTGGGACAGAGGGAGCTGTTTTTT.

The chain employs TRBV19 and TRBJ2-5, with D uncertain. The CDR3 loop spans 15 amino acids. Trimming removed 4 bases from V and 1 base from J, with 13 bases in between. The germline V gene has CDR1 LNHDA and CDR2 SQIVND (reference sequence). CDR3 sequence: CASSTGRHFQETQYF. DNA for the CDR3: TGTGCCAGTAGTACTGGAAGACACTTCCAAGAGACCCAGTACTTC.

This clone was seen just once. The rearrangement joins TRBV4-1 to TRBJ1-3; no firm D call. Trimming removed 1 base at V and 0 bases at J, with 16 bases between. There are 18 residues in the CDR3. Germline lookup yields CDR1 MGHRA and CDR2 YSYEKL. DNA for the CDR3: TGCGCCAGCAGCCAAGGAGGTCGAGGACGGGGCTCTGGAAACACCATATATTTT. Translating it yields CASSQGGRGRGSGNTIYF.

The chain links TRBV4-2 to TRBJ1-1, with D perhaps TRBD1 (6 bases). The CDR3 loop spans 17 amino acids. Germline-derived CDR1 and CDR2 are LGHNA and YNFKEQ. V lost 4 bases, J lost 0 bases, and 18 bases lay in between. DNA of the CDR3: TGTGCCAGCAGCCGGACCAGGGGCACCATCATGAACACTGAAGCTTTCTTT. Amino acid sequence: CASSRTRGTIMNTEAFF.

J is TRBJ2-2 and V is TRBV7-2, with TRBD1 matching 7 bases. The CDR3 runs to 15 residues. Unmatched junction bases numbered 4, after V lost 4 bases and J lost 2 bases. Looked up from germline, CDR1 is SGHTA and CDR2 is FQGNSA. The CDR3 DNA is TGTGCCAGCAGCTCTAACAGGGGAAACACCGGGGAGCTGTTTTTT. Translating gives CASSSNRGNTGELFF. Full variable domain (outside the CDR3, taken from reference TRBV7-2 and TRBJ2-2): GAGVSQSPSNKVTEKGKDVELRCDPISGHTALYWYRQSLGQGLEFLIYFQGNSAPDKSGLPSDRFSAERTGGSVSTLTIQRTQQEDSAVYLCASSSNRGNTGELFFGEGSRLTVL.

This rearrangement joins TRBV5-7 to TRBJ2-5; 9 bases map to TRBD1. TRBV5-7 is an open reading frame, and its role is uncertain. The CDR3 runs to 17 residues. J gave up 5 bases and V 0 bases, and 11 bases lay outside the gene matches. DNA for the CDR3: TGTGCCAGCAGCTTGGGTGGGACAGGGTCTCTTTGGGAGACCCAGTACTTC. Translation: CASSLGGTGSLWETQYF.